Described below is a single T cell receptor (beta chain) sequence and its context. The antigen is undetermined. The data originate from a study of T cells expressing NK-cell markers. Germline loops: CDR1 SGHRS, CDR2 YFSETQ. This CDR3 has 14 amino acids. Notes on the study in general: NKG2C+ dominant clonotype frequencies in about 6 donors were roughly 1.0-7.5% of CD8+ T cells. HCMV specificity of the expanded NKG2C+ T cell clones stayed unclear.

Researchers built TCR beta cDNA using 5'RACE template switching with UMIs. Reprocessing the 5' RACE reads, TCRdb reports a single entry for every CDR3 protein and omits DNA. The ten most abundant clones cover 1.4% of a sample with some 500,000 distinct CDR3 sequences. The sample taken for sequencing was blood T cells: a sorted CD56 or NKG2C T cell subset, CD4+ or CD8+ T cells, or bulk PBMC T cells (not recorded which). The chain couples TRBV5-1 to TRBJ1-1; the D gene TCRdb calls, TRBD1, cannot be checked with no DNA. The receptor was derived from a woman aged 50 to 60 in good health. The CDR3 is CATGVGQRNTEAFF.